This T cell receptor beta chain was sequenced in a study of cytomegalovirus exposure and HLA in healthy donors. Study-wide points: Among the most significant clusters, several appeared linked to common viral pathogens in a later analysis. Among immune exposure information, only CMV serostatus was available. Later on, a genetic analysis was performed. It linked a missense variant in DCLRE1C with V- and J-gene trimming of TCR beta.

The PCR employed 60 Vbeta primers together with 13 Jbeta primers. In the original processing: Among the unique TCR beta chains that a later analysis counted, around 82 million in all, about 12 million were shared. The protocol was immunoSEQ multiplex PCR, while the TCRdb copy is restricted to in-frame clones and leaves out a portion. Clonal size and the V and J genes are those of that table, whereas D and trimming came from the DNA. The data show approximately 100,000 clones, about 80% seen once. Comment on this clone: Its cognate antigen is unknown.

The CDR3 sequence is 14 residues long. Trimming took off 5 bases at V and 4 bases at J, with 14 bases between the two ends. In germline, CDR1 is KGHSH, CDR2 LQKENI. The sequence was obtained from a female donor in good health and CMV-seropositive. The chain carries TRBV18 and TRBJ1-2, with D perhaps TRBD1 (5 bases). The sample taken for sequencing was PBMCs. Written as DNA, the CDR3 is TGTGCCAGCTCAGGACAAGGGACTCCCTATGGCTACACCTTC. This gives the protein CASSGQGTPYGYTF.